Each of the 11 T cell receptor beta chains below was sequenced from the same sample in a study of CD8 T cells in ankylosing spondylitis. TCRdb reprocessed the 5' RACE reads with MiXCR, giving one entry per CDR3 protein. The table records hundreds of thousands of distinct CDR3 sequences, roughly 22% of them present only once. Material for sequencing was blood, either unsorted or a sorted T cell fraction (not recorded which). The receptors were sampled from a male donor with ankylosing spondylitis or in good health (not recorded which).

The rearrangement joins TRBV24-1 to TRBJ2-7; a weak D match, TRBD2 (5 bases). This CDR3 has 14 residues. V was clipped by 3 bases and J by 5 bases, with 13 bases between them. CDR1 KGHDR and CDR2 SFDVKD come from the germline V gene. The CDR3 DNA reads as TGTGCCACCAGTGATACCGGGAATATGAACGAGCAGTACTTC. Its protein product is CATSDTGNMNEQYF.

This clonotype was seen a few times. V is TRBV12-3 or TRBV12-4 and J is TRBJ2-5, with TRBD1 matching over 8 bases. Unmatched junction bases numbered 10, after V lost 0 bases and J lost 7 bases. The length of the CDR3 is 16 residues. The CDR3 here is CASSLASRTGKGTQYF. The DNA for the CDR3 is TGTGCCAGCAGTTTAGCCTCAAGGACAGGGAAAGGGACCCAGTACTTC.

This clonotype showed up just a few times. This chain uses TRBV4-1 with TRBJ2-1; D not certain. The V end lost 3 bases, the J end lost 7 bases, and 13 bases lay between the germline ends. This CDR3 spans 14 amino acids. CDR1 is MGHRA, CDR2 YSYEKL, per germline. For the CDR3, the DNA is TGCGCCAGCAGCCAGGCCCCAGCGCAGAATGAGCAGTTCTTC. Translation: CASSQAPAQNEQFF.

The gene calls are TRBV18 and TRBJ2-2; 9 bases are a match to TRBD1. This CDR3 comprises 19 residues. The germline V gene encodes CDR1 KGHSH and CDR2 LQKENI. After removal of 6 bases from V and 3 bases from J, the junction contained 17 bases not matched to a gene. CDR3 in amino acids: CASSQGVPGQGFDTGELFF. In DNA form, the CDR3 reads TGTGCCAGCTCCCAAGGAGTACCGGGACAGGGTTTCGACACCGGGGAGCTGTTTTTT.

This clonotype appeared a few times. This chain connects TRBV7-9 to TRBJ1-1; D gene uncertain. Germline V gene data show CDR1 as SEHNR and CDR2 as FQNEAQ (reference sequence). V was shortened by 4 bases and J by 1 base, with 7 bases between the two germline ends. This CDR3 has 13 amino acids. CDR3 DNA: TGTGCCAGCAGCTGGGGAGAGAACACTGAAGCTTTCTTT. Amino acid sequence: CASSWGENTEAFF.

This clonotype was observed a few times. This chain links TRBV7-9 with TRBJ2-3; D gene ambiguous. Germline CDR1 and CDR2: SEHNR and FQNEAQ (reference sequence). There are 13 residues in the CDR3. V shed 2 bases and J shed 4 bases, with 7 bases lying between them. CDR3 residues: CASSLPLADTQYF. CDR3 bases: TGTGCCAGCAGCTTACCCCTAGCAGATACGCAGTATTTT.

This clonotype was detected a few times. V and J are TRBV28 and TRBJ2-7; 9 bases align to TRBD1. CDR1 MDHEN and CDR2 SYDVKM come from the germline V gene. The V segment lost 2 bases and the J segment 11 bases; nucleotides outside the gene matches: 1. CDR3 length: 11 residues. This chain's CDR3 is CASSLRDREYF. The CDR3 bases are TGTGCCAGCAGTTTACGGGACAGGGAGTACTTC.

This clonotype was seen a handful of times. The chain uses TRBV2 and TRBJ1-4; possibly TRBD1 for D (5 bases). Germline-derived CDR1 and CDR2 are SNHLY and FYNNEI. The V end was cut by 4 bases, the J end by 7 bases, with 13 bases between. The CDR3 contains 14 residues. The CDR3 sequence: CASSAGGEVEKLFF. CDR3 nucleotide sequence: TGTGCCAGCAGTGCGGGGGGAGAGGTTGAAAAACTGTTTTTT.

This clonotype has at least ten counts. The CDR3 here is CASSPGLTSYEQYF. The CDR3 nucleotides are TGTGCCAGCAGTCCGGGACTCACCTCCTACGAGCAGTACTTC. The chain uses TRBV27 and TRBJ2-7; maybe TRBD2 (6 bases). CDR3 length equals 14 residues. Per the germline V gene, CDR1 is MNHEY and CDR2 is SMNVEV (reference sequence). Deletions cut 5 bases from V and 0 bases from J, with 11 bases between.

The sample holds a few counts of this clonotype. This chain joins TRBV12-3 or TRBV12-4 and TRBJ2-5; D might be TRBD2 (5 bases). V was clipped by 7 bases and J by 5 bases, with 20 bases between them. The CDR3 loop spans 15 amino acids. The CDR3 bases are TGTGCCAGCACCCTCAGCGACTACCCCCGGGAGACCCAGTACTTC. Its translation is CASTLSDYPRETQYF.

This clonotype was counted between two and nine times. The J gene is TRBJ2-7, the V gene TRBV2; perhaps TRBD2 as D (5 bases). This CDR3 spans 14 amino acids. V dropped 7 bases and J dropped 0 bases, with 13 bases sitting between them. Germline lookup yields CDR1 SNHLY and CDR2 FYNNEI. CDR3 region: CASIGVEISYEQYF. DNA of the CDR3: TGTGCCAGCATCGGGGTGGAGATCTCCTACGAGCAGTACTTC.